These 26 T cell receptor beta chains share one sample of origin, sequenced in a study of T-cell reconstitution after alpha-beta-depleted transplantation in children. A TCRbeta library incorporating unique molecular identifiers was prepared. TCRdb used MiXCR to reprocess the PCR reads, holding one entry per CDR3 protein. The sample records 55,000 to 65,000 distinct CDR3 sequences, approximately 43% being singletons. The specimen comprised PBMCs, mostly from graft donor cells, sampled 360 days after TCRalphabeta/CD19-depleted stem cell transplant. The receptors shown here come from a male patient under 18 who had a stem cell transplant for acute lymphoblastic leukemia, so the T cells may come from the graft donor.

J is TRBJ2-5 and V is TRBV3-1; D gene unclear. The length of the CDR3 is 14 residues. Trimming took 0 bases from V and 5 from J, leaving 10 bases between them. Per the germline V gene, CDR1 is LGHDT and CDR2 is YNNKEL (reference sequence). The CDR3 loop is CASSQDLGTETQYF. The DNA of the CDR3 is TGTGCCAGCAGCCAAGATCTAGGAACGGAGACCCAGTACTTC.

This clonotype was observed a single time. The rearrangement links TRBV20-1 to TRBJ2-3; D is possibly TRBD1 or TRBD2 (5 bases each). CDR3 length: 14 amino acids. CDR1 is DFQATT and CDR2 is SNEGSKA in the germline V gene (reference sequence). The germline V and J ends were trimmed by 1 base and 2 bases, with 10 bases remaining between them. The CDR3 nucleotides read TGCAGTGCTAGAGCGAGGGGCGCCACAGATACGCAGTATTTT. It is translated as CSARARGATDTQYF.

This chain uses TRBV7-9 with TRBJ1-4, with D unresolved. V gave up 1 base and J gave up 5 bases, with 5 bases separating them. This CDR3 spans 13 amino acids. Germline values: CDR1 SEHNR, CDR2 FQNEAQ (reference sequence). The CDR3 region has the DNA TGTGCCAGCAGCTTAGACGGAAATGAAAAACTGTTTTTT. This sequence encodes CASSLDGNEKLFF. Using reference TRBV7-9 and TRBJ1-4 for the parts outside the CDR3, the full variable domain is DTGVSQNPRHKITKRGQNVTFRCDPISEHNRLYWYRQTLGQGPEFLTYFQNEAQLEKSRLLSDRFSAERPKGSFSTLEIQRTEQGDSAMYLCASSLDGNEKLFFGSGTQLSVL.

CDR3 sequence reads: CASIARGWDNEQFF. The CDR3 DNA reads TGTGCCAGTATTGCTCGGGGATGGGACAATGAGCAGTTCTTC. J is TRBJ2-1 and V is TRBV19; TRBD2 is a possible D gene (5 bases). V was pared by 7 bases and J by 5 bases, with 15 bases between. The CDR3 runs 14 residues. Germline assignment: CDR1 LNHDA and CDR2 SQIVND (reference sequence). The variable domain in full, completed from reference TRBV19 and TRBJ2-1, reads DGGITQSPKYLFRKEGQNVTLSCEQNLNHDAMYWYRQDPGQGLRLIYYSQIVNDFQKGDIAEGYSVSREKKESFPLTVTSAQKNPTAFYLCASIARGWDNEQFFGPGTRLTVL.

This clonotype was picked up one time. The chain employs TRBV6-5 and TRBJ2-5, with a weak D call TRBD1 (5 bases). CDR1 and CDR2 from the germline V gene are MNHEY and SVGAGI. V was clipped by 5 bases and J by 2 bases, with 21 bases between them. The CDR3 length is 17 residues. The CDR3 nucleotides read TGTGCCAGCAGTCACGCACGCAGGGCATGGATGCAAGAGACCCAGTACTTC. Its protein product is CASSHARRAWMQETQYF.

There are a few counts of this clonotype. The CDR3 DNA is TGCAGCGTTGAAGGGCCGGGACTAGCGGGAGTTGAGCAGTTCTTC. Its protein is CSVEGPGLAGVEQFF. The chain employs TRBV29-1 and TRBJ2-1; 14 bases are shared with TRBD2. J lost 9 bases, V lost 1 base, and 5 bases had no gene match. The CDR3 runs 15 residues. CDR1 is SQVTM, CDR2 ANQGSEA, per germline.

The rearrangement uses TRBV7-2 and TRBJ1-1; no reliable D call. The germline gives CDR1 SGHTA, CDR2 FQGNSA. The CDR3 loop spans 14 amino acids. Trimming left V 6 bases short and J 1 base short, with 12 bases between. This chain's CDR3 is CASREYGRNTEAFF. As DNA, the CDR3 is TGTGCCAGCAGAGAATACGGGAGGAACACTGAAGCTTTCTTT.

This chain links TRBV29-1 with TRBJ1-4; the D is unclear. V shed 1 base and J shed 8 bases, with 11 bases lying between them. The CDR3 sequence is 13 residues long. CDR1 and CDR2 (germline): SQVTM, ANQGSEA. The CDR3 region has the DNA TGCAGCGTTGAAGGGGCGCCGGGCGAAAAACTGTTTTTT. It translates to CSVEGAPGEKLFF.

Only a few counts were recorded for this clonotype. The genes are TRBV7-9 and TRBJ2-7; TRBD2 matches 12 bases. CDR3 size: 16 residues. V lost 4 bases to trimming and J lost 6 bases; unmatched junction nucleotides: 10. Germline values: CDR1 SEHNR, CDR2 FQNEAQ (reference sequence). Written as DNA, the CDR3 is TGTGCCAGCAGCTCCCCCCACGGGACTAGCGGGCCCGAGCAGTACTTC. Translation: CASSSPHGTSGPEQYF.

V gene TRBV7-9 combines with J gene TRBJ2-1; a possible D gene is TRBD1 (6 bases). The V gene lost 1 base and the J gene lost 2 bases, with 6 bases spanning the gap. This CDR3 spans 14 amino acids. The germline gives CDR1 SEHNR, CDR2 FQNEAQ (reference sequence). The CDR3 DNA sequence: TGTGCCAGCAGCTTAGGGGGGCCCTACAATGAGCAGTTCTTC. It translates to CASSLGGPYNEQFF.

The genes are TRBV28 and TRBJ2-7, with D perhaps TRBD2 (6 bases). This CDR3 is built from 15 residues. Per the germline V gene, CDR1 is MDHEN and CDR2 is SYDVKM. The V end was cut by 7 bases, the J end by 6 bases, with 22 bases between. CDR3 amino acids: CASIRSGSRSVEQYF. DNA for the CDR3: TGTGCCAGCATACGATCCGGGAGCAGATCGGTCGAGCAGTACTTC.

J is TRBJ2-1 and V is TRBV27; TRBD1 matches 8 bases. CDR1 and CDR2 (germline): MNHEY, SMNVEV (reference sequence). After removal of 5 bases from V and 0 bases from J, the junction contained 0 bases not matched to a gene. The CDR3 is made up of 14 amino acids. For the CDR3, the DNA is TGTGCCAGCAGTGACAGGGGCTCCTACAATGAGCAGTTCTTC. Amino acid sequence: CASSDRGSYNEQFF.

This clonotype came up a few times. The V and J genes are TRBV5-1 and TRBJ2-7, with 10 bases matching TRBD2. Per the germline V gene, CDR1 is SGHRS and CDR2 is YFSETQ. The CDR3 consists of 18 residues. V lost 0 bases to trimming and J lost 5 bases; unmatched junction nucleotides: 14. The CDR3: CASSLAGFSGRLDDEQYF. DNA of the CDR3: TGCGCCAGCAGCTTGGCAGGGTTTAGCGGGAGGTTAGACGACGAGCAGTACTTC.

The chain employs TRBV2 and TRBJ2-7, with 14 bases that match TRBD2. J was trimmed by 3 bases and V by 7 bases; bases with no gene match: 2. Germline V gene sequence: CDR1 SNHLY, CDR2 FYNNEI. This CDR3 spans 14 amino acids. The CDR3 sequence is CASTTSGRVYEQYF. For the CDR3, the DNA is TGTGCCAGCACGACTAGCGGGAGGGTCTACGAGCAGTACTTC.

This clonotype has just a few counts. The gene calls are TRBV3-1 and TRBJ2-7; D remains unclear. The CDR3 has 12 amino acids. CDR1 and CDR2 from the germline V gene are LGHDT and YNNKEL (reference sequence). With 2 bases removed from V and 3 bases from J, the gap between germline ends came to 5 bases. CDR3 sequence (DNA): TGTGCCAGCAGCCAAAACAGCTACGAGCAGTACTTC. Protein product: CASSQNSYEQYF.

This clonotype was picked up many times. The chain recombines TRBV24-1 with TRBJ2-7; a possible D gene is TRBD2 (6 bases). Germline-derived CDR1 and CDR2 are KGHDR and SFDVKD. V was clipped by 4 bases and J by 5 bases, with 17 bases between them. This CDR3 contains 15 residues. As DNA, the CDR3 is TGTGCCACCAGTGACCTGGACTACTTGTTACACGAGCAGTACTTC. Its translation is CATSDLDYLLHEQYF.

The chain links TRBV3-1 to TRBJ2-7, with 8 bases fitting TRBD1. V shed 4 bases and J 5 bases; nucleotides not matched to a gene: 10. CDR3 size: 15 residues. Germline V CDR1 and CDR2: LGHDT, YNNKEL (reference sequence). This chain's CDR3 is CASSPRTGLINEQYF. The CDR3 DNA sequence: TGTGCCAGCAGCCCCCGGACAGGGTTGATCAACGAGCAGTACTTC.

This clonotype has only a few counts. The gene calls are TRBV27 and TRBJ1-1; D may be TRBD1 (6 bases). The germline CDR1 and CDR2 sequences are MNHEY and SMNVEV (reference sequence). CDR3 length equals 14 residues. The ends were cut back, 5 bases at V and 1 base at J, with 11 bases in the middle. The CDR3 nucleotides read TGTGCCAGCAGTAGGAGGACAGCGAACACTGAAGCTTTCTTT. This codes for CASSRRTANTEAFF.

This chain joins TRBV19 and TRBJ2-5; TRBD2 matches 8 bases. V lost 6 bases to trimming and J lost 3 bases; unmatched junction nucleotides: 6. From germline, CDR1 is LNHDA and CDR2 SQIVND (reference sequence). The length of the CDR3 is 14 residues. The CDR3 bases are TGTGCCAGTAGAACTTCGGGACTAGAAGAGACCCAGTACTTC. It translates to CASRTSGLEETQYF.

The chain is built from TRBV12-3 or TRBV12-4 and TRBJ2-1; TRBD2 aligns across 7 bases. Losses at the gene ends were 6 bases for V and 1 base for J; bases not matched to a gene: 3. This CDR3 region has 14 residues. The CDR3 sequence is CASSAGDSYNEQFF. The DNA for the CDR3 is TGTGCCAGCAGCGCGGGAGATTCCTACAATGAGCAGTTCTTC.

The chain carries TRBV4-1 and TRBJ2-7; 8 positions match TRBD2. The junction had 13 bases not matched to a gene; V was cut back by 4 bases and J by 5 bases. Per germline, CDR1 MGHRA and CDR2 YSYEKL. The CDR3 covers 16 residues. CDR3 DNA: TGCGCCAGCAGCCCAGGACTAGCCGGAATTCAGGACGAGCAGTACTTC. It specifies CASSPGLAGIQDEQYF.

The J gene is TRBJ2-6, the V gene TRBV5-1; a weak D match, TRBD1 (5 bases). The V gene's germline CDR1 is SGHRS and CDR2 YFSETQ. The CDR3 is 16 residues long. V lost 4 bases to trimming and J lost 3 bases, with 14 bases between them. The CDR3 region has the DNA TGCGCCAGCAGCCCCTCAGCAGGGTTTGGGGCCAACGTCCTGACTTTC. Encoded protein: CASSPSAGFGANVLTF.

The chain's CDR3 is CASSSEGLSEQFF. The DNA for the CDR3 is TGTGCCAGCAGTAGCGAGGGGTTGAGTGAGCAGTTCTTC. The V and J genes are TRBV27 and TRBJ2-1; the D call may be TRBD1 or TRBD2 (5 bases each). Deletions cut 5 bases from V and 9 bases from J, with 14 bases between. Germline lookup yields CDR1 MNHEY and CDR2 SMNVEV (reference sequence). The CDR3 has 13 amino acids.

This chain joins TRBV4-2 and TRBJ2-1; 7 bases agree with TRBD1. Trimming at V came to 0 bases and at J to 1 base, leaving 3 bases not matched to a gene. This CDR3 region has 16 residues. The germline V gene encodes CDR1 LGHNA and CDR2 YNFKEQ. CDR3 amino acids: CASSQDGTDSYNEQFF. The CDR3 DNA follows: TGTGCCAGCAGCCAAGATGGGACAGATTCCTACAATGAGCAGTTCTTC.

V and J are TRBV28 and TRBJ2-7; TRBD1 or TRBD2 may be the D gene (5 bases each). The CDR3 runs 16 residues. The V gene's germline CDR1 is MDHEN and CDR2 SYDVKM. Trimming stripped 3 bases from V and 1 base from J, with 16 bases between. Here the CDR3 DNA reads TGTGCCAGCAGTTTGGGGACCGCGGATATGTCCTACGAGCAGTACTTC. This gives the protein CASSLGTADMSYEQYF.

In this sample, this clonotype turned up once. The chain employs TRBV7-3 and TRBJ2-1, with D perhaps assigned TRBD1 or TRBD2 (5 bases each). The V end lost 1 base, the J end lost 10 bases, and 11 bases lay between the germline ends. The germline V gene has CDR1 SGHTA and CDR2 FQGTGA. The CDR3 consists of 13 residues. Here the CDR3 reads CASSLSLRDEQFF. CDR3 DNA: TGTGCCAGCAGCTTAAGCCTCAGGGACGAGCAGTTCTTC.